Below are 26 T cell receptor beta chains sequenced from a single sample in a study of STAT5B mutations in CD4+ large granular lymphocyte leukemia. Sequenced by immunoSEQ multiplex PCR; TCRdb stores in-frame clones only, minus some. The sample has more than 20,000 clones; 60% to 80% are singletons. Sequencing input: CD4+ T cells from blood buffy coats. These receptors were obtained from a human donor in good health.

The J gene is TRBJ2-7, the V gene TRBV5-6, with D maybe TRBD1 (5 bases). Trimming pared 3 bases from V and 0 bases from J, leaving 16 bases between. Germline CDR1 SGHDT, CDR2 YYEEEE. The CDR3 sequence is 16 residues long. CDR3 region: CASSSETGYSSYEQYF. In DNA form, the CDR3 reads TGTGCCAGCAGCTCGGAAACAGGTTACAGCTCCTACGAGCAGTACTTC.

The chain is built from TRBV14 and TRBJ2-3; D may be TRBD1 or TRBD2 (5 bases each). CDR1 and CDR2 (germline): SGHDN, FVKESK. V lost 6 bases and J lost 3, with 16 bases in between. The CDR3 totals 15 residues. CDR3 in amino acids: CASSRHIGGTDTQYF. CDR3 DNA: TGTGCCAGCAGTCGCCACATTGGGGGAACAGATACGCAGTATTTT.

In DNA form, the CDR3 reads TGTGCCAGCAGCCGGGGGCGCGAAGGAGAGACCCAGTACTTC. Its translation is CASSRGREGETQYF. This chain uses TRBV7-6 with TRBJ2-5, with D possibly being TRBD1 or TRBD2 (6 bases each). The CDR3 contains 14 residues. V lost 5 bases, J lost 4 bases, and 14 bases lay in between. Germline V gene data show CDR1 as SGHVS and CDR2 as FNYEAQ.

The V and J genes are TRBV5-1 and TRBJ2-3, with TRBD1 matching over 9 bases. Germline loops: CDR1 SGHRS, CDR2 YFSETQ. This CDR3 spans 16 amino acids. V lost 3 bases, J lost 3 bases, and 8 bases stayed unmatched. In nucleotides, the CDR3 is TGCGCCAGCAGCTCCTACGGACAGGGGCTGACAGATACGCAGTATTTT. This sequence encodes CASSSYGQGLTDTQYF. Full variable domain (missing parts from reference TRBV5-1 and TRBJ2-3): KAGVTQTPRYLIKTRGQQVTLSCSPISGHRSVSWYQQTPGQGLQFLFEYFSETQRNKGNFPGRFSGRQFSNSRSEMNVSTLELGDSALYLCASSSYGQGLTDTQYFGPGTRLTVL.

The chain couples TRBV19 to TRBJ1-2; 8 bases match TRBD1. V lost 6 bases and J lost 7; bases outside the gene matches: 19. The CDR3 is made up of 17 amino acids. Germline assignment: CDR1 LNHDA and CDR2 SQIVND (reference sequence). CDR3 coding DNA: TGTGCCAGTAGCATCTCACTGAGGGCAGGGGGCTTGCGTGGCTACACCTTC. It encodes CASSISLRAGGLRGYTF. Complete variable domain (other parts from reference TRBV19 and TRBJ1-2): DGGITQSPKYLFRKEGQNVTLSCEQNLNHDAMYWYRQDPGQGLRLIYYSQIVNDFQKGDIAEGYSVSREKKESFPLTVTSAQKNPTAFYLCASSISLRAGGLRGYTFGSGTRLTVV.

The chain combines TRBV5-1 with TRBJ1-4, with a weak D call TRBD1 (5 bases). V lost 4 bases to trimming and J lost 5 bases, with 15 bases between them. Germline CDR1 SGHRS, CDR2 YFSETQ. The CDR3 consists of 15 residues. CDR3 in amino acids: CASSAGDRHNEKLFF. DNA for the CDR3: TGCGCCAGCAGCGCGGGGGACCGACACAATGAAAAACTGTTTTTT.

In regard to this clone: One end of the junction fails to match germline, which may point to a read error. The chain joins TRBV6-6 to TRBJ2-6, with D perhaps assigned TRBD1 or TRBD2 (6 bases each). Germline CDR1 is MNHNY and CDR2 is SVGAGI (reference sequence). This CDR3 contains 14 residues. For the CDR3, the DNA is TGTGCCAGCGGCAAGGGGTCGGGGGCCGACGTCCTGACTTTC. Protein product: CASGKGSGADVLTF.

The genes are TRBV5-1 and TRBJ1-1; D gene uncertain. Germline V gene sequence: CDR1 SGHRS, CDR2 YFSETQ. This CDR3 is built from 13 residues. V shed 0 bases and J shed 5 bases, with 8 bases lying between them. The CDR3 loop is CASSLALGTEAFF. The CDR3 DNA follows: TGCGCCAGCAGCTTGGCCCTGGGAACTGAAGCTTTCTTT.

The chain combines TRBV6-5 with TRBJ2-3; 13 bases are shared with TRBD2. Germline V lookup: CDR1 MNHEY, CDR2 SVGAGI. The CDR3 has 15 amino acids. Unmatched junction bases numbered 5, after V lost 5 bases and J lost 6 bases. CDR3 DNA: TGTGCCAGCAGTCGGGGGACTAGCGGGGTGGATACGCAGTATTTT. It is translated as CASSRGTSGVDTQYF.

The CDR3 loop reads CASSVGGQVHEQYF. The CDR3, as DNA: TGTGCCAGCAGCGTAGGCGGACAGGTCCACGAGCAGTACTTC. This chain connects TRBV9 to TRBJ2-7, with 7 bases aligning to TRBD1. This CDR3 has 14 residues. V shed 0 bases, J shed 5 bases, and the junction held 5 bases outside the gene matches. Looked up from germline, CDR1 is SGDLS and CDR2 is YYNGEE.

This chain links TRBV28 with TRBJ1-2; D is uncertain. The V gene's germline CDR1 is MDHEN and CDR2 SYDVKM. V lost 3 bases and J lost 8, with 10 bases in between. The CDR3 runs 12 residues. The CDR3 loop is CASSFLKSGYTF. As DNA, the CDR3 is TGTGCCAGCAGTTTTTTAAAGAGCGGCTACACCTTC.

This sequence joins TRBV6-1 and TRBJ2-6; no clear D. The V gene's germline CDR1 is MNHNS and CDR2 SASEGT. Deletions cut 3 bases from V and 2 bases from J, with 8 bases between. CDR3 length: 15 residues. This CDR3 reads CASSEGRAGANVLTF. The CDR3 DNA sequence: TGTGCCAGCAGTGAGGGAAGGGCTGGGGCCAACGTCCTGACTTTC.

This chain joins TRBV5-6 and TRBJ1-3, with D possibly matching TRBD1 (5 bases). V lost 0 bases, J lost 1 base, and 8 bases lay in between. This CDR3 region has 15 residues. Germline CDR1 is SGHDT and CDR2 is YYEEEE. This chain's CDR3 is CASSLVGASGNTIYF. The CDR3 bases are TGTGCCAGCAGCTTGGTTGGGGCTTCTGGAAACACCATATATTTT.

Remarks on this clone: Mismatch with germline at one junction end may stem from a read error. The chain carries TRBV4-2 and TRBJ1-6, with TRBD1 matching 9 bases. Germline V gene lookup returns CDR1 LGHNA and CDR2 YNFKEQ. This CDR3 comprises 16 residues. The DNA for the CDR3 is TGTGCCAGCAGGCTATCACCAGACAGGGGGACTTCACCCCCCCACTTT. It codes for CASRLSPDRGTSPPHF.

The chain employs TRBV9 and TRBJ1-5; no reliable D call. CDR1 and CDR2 (germline): SGDLS, YYNGEE. This CDR3 is built from 14 residues. Trimming cost V 3 bases and J 7 bases, with 14 bases left between them. This chain's CDR3 is CASSGGGNAQPQHF. DNA of the CDR3: TGTGCCAGCAGCGGTGGAGGGAATGCCCAGCCCCAGCATTTT.

V is TRBV11-3 and J is TRBJ2-7; 7 bases are shared with TRBD2. Trimming took 1 base from V and 3 from J; bases not matched to a gene: 3. Germline CDR1 is SGHNT and CDR2 is YENEEA. The CDR3 runs 14 residues. The CDR3 reads CASSLVAGDYEQYF. The CDR3 DNA follows: TGTGCCAGCAGCTTAGTAGCGGGTGACTACGAGCAGTACTTC.

The genes are TRBV9 and TRBJ1-3; 8 bases are shared with TRBD1. This CDR3 comprises 15 residues. With 4 bases clipped from V and 6 bases from J, the junction kept 9 bases outside the gene matches. The germline CDR1 and CDR2 sequences are SGDLS and YYNGEE. The CDR3 DNA follows: TGTGCCAGCAGCCCTTGGACAGGGCTAGAAAACACCATATATTTT. Its protein product is CASSPWTGLENTIYF.

The chain links TRBV5-6 to TRBJ1-2; TRBD1 matches 8 bases. The length of the CDR3 is 13 residues. CDR1 is SGHDT and CDR2 is YYEEEE in the germline V gene. The V gene end was trimmed by 4 bases and the J gene end by 7 bases; junction bases not matched to a gene: 6. The CDR3 nucleotides read TGTGCCAGCAGCCAGCAGGGGGCGCTTGGCTACACCTTC. Its translation is CASSQQGALGYTF.

J is TRBJ1-2 and V is TRBV25-1; D not resolved. The CDR3 extends over 12 amino acids. Between the trimmed V and J ends, which lost 4 bases and 5 bases, there was a span of 8 bases. Germline values: CDR1 MGHDK, CDR2 SYGVNS. The CDR3, as DNA: TGTGCCAGCAGTGCCTTAGGGTATGGCTACACCTTC. Its translation is CASSALGYGYTF.

The CDR3 coding sequence is TGTGCCAGCAGGGATACCGGGACAGCTAACTATGGCTACACCTTC. Its protein is CASRDTGTANYGYTF. The chain is built from TRBV27 and TRBJ1-2; TRBD1 aligns across 7 bases. V trimming: 6 bases; J trimming: 0 bases; junction bases outside the gene matches: 7. The V gene's germline CDR1 is MNHEY and CDR2 SMNVEV (reference sequence). The CDR3 totals 15 residues.

CDR3 sequence: CASSIGGPGGYTF. The CDR3 DNA follows: TGTGCCAGTAGTATAGGAGGGCCCGGAGGCTACACCTTC. This chain connects TRBV19 to TRBJ1-2; D uncertain. Germline lookup yields CDR1 LNHDA and CDR2 SQIVND (reference sequence). CDR3 size: 13 residues. V was trimmed by 1 base and J by 8 bases, leaving 11 bases between them.

A few counts support this clone. The genes are TRBV19 and TRBJ1-1; no clear D. The ends were cut back, 4 bases at V and 4 bases at J, with 16 bases in the middle. The CDR3 runs to 15 residues. Germline lookup yields CDR1 LNHDA and CDR2 SQIVND (reference sequence). CDR3 coding DNA: TGTGCCAGTAGTACCGCGGGTGTCGAGGGCACTGAAGCTTTCTTT. Its translation is CASSTAGVEGTEAFF.

This clone was observed a handful of times. The genes are TRBV5-4 and TRBJ1-1; 8 nucleotides agree with TRBD1. The CDR3 is made up of 15 amino acids. V was clipped by 2 bases and J by 0 bases; unmatched bases: 3. Germline CDR1 reads SGHNT; CDR2 reads YYREEE (reference sequence). The CDR3 nucleotides are TGTGCCAGCAGCTTCAGGACAGGGATGAACACTGAAGCTTTCTTT. This codes for CASSFRTGMNTEAFF.

This clone has only one observation. The gene calls are TRBV14 and TRBJ2-3; 15 positions agree with TRBD2. Germline CDR1 SGHDN, CDR2 FVKESK. The V segment lost 3 bases and the J segment 2 bases; nucleotides outside the gene matches: 6. This CDR3 region has 18 residues. DNA for the CDR3: TGTGCCAGCAGCCAGCCGGGACTAGCGGGGGGCGTCACAGATACGCAGTATTTT. Amino acid sequence: CASSQPGLAGGVTDTQYF.

In its sample, this clone was seen a few times. The chain couples TRBV7-9 to TRBJ1-1; D perhaps matches TRBD1 (5 bases). CDR3 length: 15 residues. With 2 bases removed from V and 6 bases from J, the gap between germline ends came to 16 bases. The germline V gene has CDR1 SEHNR and CDR2 FQNEAQ (reference sequence). The CDR3 spells CASSLSGSLNPEAFF. The CDR3 DNA reads TGTGCCAGCAGCTTATCAGGGTCGCTCAACCCTGAAGCTTTCTTT. The full variable domain, in which reference TRBV7-9 and TRBJ1-1 provide the parts outside the CDR3, is DTGVSQNPRHKITKRGQNVTFRCDPISEHNRLYWYRQTLGQGPEFLTYFQNEAQLEKSRLLSDRFSAERPKGSFSTLEIQRTEQGDSAMYLCASSLSGSLNPEAFFGQGTRLTVV.

The CDR3 DNA follows: TGTGCCAGCAGTCATAGCGGGAGGGCCGAGTACGAGCAGTACTTC. Residues: CASSHSGRAEYEQYF. The chain joins TRBV27 to TRBJ2-7; 11 bases agree with TRBD2. Trimming took 5 bases from V and 4 from J; bases not matched to a gene: 7. Germline CDR1 MNHEY, CDR2 SMNVEV (reference sequence). The CDR3 totals 15 residues.